Listed below are T cell receptor beta chains from one sample, sequenced in a study of blood T cell repertoires in COVID-19. Data came from immunoSEQ multiplex PCR; TCRdb stores just in-frame clones and leaves some out. The sample consists of under 15,000 clones, roughly three quarters of them appearing once. The sample was peripheral blood. The receptors stem from a human donor in a cohort sampled during active COVID-19. CDR3s include the opening cysteine and the closing phenylalanine or tryptophan. The D gene is left open where the match is weak.

V gene,D gene,J gene,CDR3 protein
TRBV18,-,TRBJ2-5,CASSPPGLETQYF
TRBV7-9,-,TRBJ1-5,CASSLGGGFQPQHF
TRBV19,-,TRBJ2-6,CAGSRGSRSGANVLTF
TRBV5-1,TRBD1,TRBJ1-1,CASSLGYRGRPQTEAFF
TRBV10-3,-,TRBJ2-6,CAINRSGANVLTF
TRBV27,-,TRBJ1-1,CASSLSTAMNTEAFF
TRBV30,TRBD1,TRBJ1-4,CAWTLPDRVNEKLFF
TRBV6-5,TRBD2,TRBJ2-3,CASSSGGTQYF
TRBV30,-,TRBJ1-4,CAWGTGVGEKLFF
TRBV5-4,-,TRBJ1-2,CASSLALGGVRLVGYTF
TRBV6-5,-,TRBJ2-3,CASRLSGGTDTQYF
TRBV5-1,TRBD1,TRBJ2-2,CASSIGTVELFF
TRBV6-6,-,TRBJ1-6,CASSYVRGGGSSPLHF
TRBV24-1,TRBD1,TRBJ1-5,CATSDPRDRAPGNQPQHF
TRBV3-1/TRBV3-2,TRBD1,TRBJ1-1,CASSQSRDRATEAFF
TRBV18,-,TRBJ1-1,CASSPPFAGFTEAFF
TRBV5-4,-,TRBJ2-2,CASSWKQGEGGELFF
TRBV13,TRBD2,TRBJ2-1,CASSPRGGVGNEQFF
TRBV5-6,-,TRBJ2-7,CASTLRGSSYEQYF
TRBV6-1,-,TRBJ2-3,CASSEAANTDTQYF
TRBV10-3,TRBD2,TRBJ2-5,CAISALFGGGETQYF
TRBV6-5,-,TRBJ2-3,CASSSRHFDTQYF
TRBV28,TRBD1,TRBJ1-2,CASSLWGGGQGAYGYTF
TRBV7-2,-,TRBJ2-3,CASSLEAEDTQYF
TRBV19,TRBD2,TRBJ2-1,CASSAEWSGGGNEQFF
TRBV6-6,-,TRBJ2-3,CASGSSGSTDTQYF
TRBV30,-,TRBJ1-2,CAWSIPRFNYGYTF
TRBV7-2,-,TRBJ2-7,CASSSAPVYEQYF
TRBV7-2,TRBD1,TRBJ2-5,CASSLGTGGETQYF
TRBV2,-,TRBJ1-6,CASSEGGYSPLHF
TRBV11-2,TRBD2,TRBJ2-3,CASSLDVGLAGGDTQYF
TRBV19,TRBD1,TRBJ1-1,CASRDRPNTEAFF
TRBV3-1/TRBV3-2,TRBD1,TRBJ1-2,CASSQGSPGGLADYGYTF
TRBV6-5,-,TRBJ2-7,CASTQFGPPYEQYF
TRBV15,-,TRBJ2-1,CATSRDRGGDEQFF
TRBV30,-,TRBJ1-6,CAWSDGSYNSPLHF
TRBV6-5,TRBD1,TRBJ1-2,CASNTGGANPYGYTF
TRBV7-6,-,TRBJ2-3,CASSLAGGRTDTQYF
TRBV7-2,-,TRBJ1-2,CASSLKPSGGYTF
TRBV3-1/TRBV3-2,-,TRBJ1-2,CASSLQGSGYTF
TRBV28,-,TRBJ1-2,CASSPTGPNYGYTF
TRBV5-1,TRBD2,TRBJ2-1,CASSWKTSGGDNEQFF
TRBV9,-,TRBJ2-5,CASSGHSLGETQYF
TRBV6-1,TRBD2,TRBJ2-1,CASSGRELAGGSYNEQFF
TRBV7-9,-,TRBJ1-1,CASTRAGGTFGEAFF
TRBV5-4,TRBD2,TRBJ2-7,CASSTVAGSYEQYF
TRBV9,TRBD1,TRBJ1-6,CASSKGTGTINSPLHF
TRBV5-4,TRBD1,TRBJ1-1,CASSWTGGNTEAFF
TRBV7-9,-,TRBJ2-3,CASSLARNTPSTDTQYF
TRBV19,-,TRBJ2-1,CASISGPYNEQFF
TRBV10-3,-,TRBJ2-5,CAISDFGGQETQYF
TRBV11-2,-,TRBJ1-5,CASSWGGNNQPQHF
TRBV6-6,TRBD2,TRBJ2-5,CASRGLAGQETQYF
TRBV7-9,-,TRBJ1-1,CASSLRAGNTEAFF
TRBV5-6,TRBD1,TRBJ2-5,CASSPTGGMETQYF